This T cell receptor beta chain was profiled in a study of blood T cells in healthy people across ages. On the study more broadly: Through template switching, about one barcoded beta molecule was captured per two T cells, as measured in model experiments.

This CDR3 is 12 amino acids long. V lost 2 bases, J lost 3 bases, and 4 bases lay in between. Germline CDR1 and CDR2: SGDLS and YYNGEE. On this clonotype itself: Its antigen is not known.

Sample-barcoded 5' priming and a J-beta primer mix drove a second PCR of roughly 7 to 11 cycles. Tags on each cDNA molecule came from a template-switch adaptor with 12 random nucleotides. TCRdb redid the calling of the 5' RACE reads with MiXCR, one entry per CDR3 protein. The sample includes some 750,000 distinct CDR3 sequences, about 20% seen only once; the top ten take around 22%. Study-wide points: The study found more naive CD4+ cells and higher diversity in long-lived than aged donors. Possibly, changes in expanded clonotypes were confounded because donor CMV status was unknown.

The receptor comes from a man aged 65 to 79 in good health. Specimen: blood. The chain employs TRBV9 and TRBJ2-3, with D unclear. CDR3 region: CASSVLTDTQYF. The DNA of the CDR3 is TGTGCCAGCAGCGTTTTAACAGATACGCAGTATTTT.